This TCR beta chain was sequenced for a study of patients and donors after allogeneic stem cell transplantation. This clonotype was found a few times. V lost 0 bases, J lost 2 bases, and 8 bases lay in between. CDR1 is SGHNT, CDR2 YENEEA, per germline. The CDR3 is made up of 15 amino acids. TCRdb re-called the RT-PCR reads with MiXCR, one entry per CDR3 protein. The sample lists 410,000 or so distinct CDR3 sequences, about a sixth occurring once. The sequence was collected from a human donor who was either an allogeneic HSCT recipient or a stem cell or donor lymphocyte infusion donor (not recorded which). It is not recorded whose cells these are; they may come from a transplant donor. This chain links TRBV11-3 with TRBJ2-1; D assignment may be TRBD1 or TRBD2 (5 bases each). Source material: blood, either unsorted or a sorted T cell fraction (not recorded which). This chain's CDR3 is CASSLDRDPYNEQFF. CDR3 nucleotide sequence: TGTGCCAGCAGCTTAGACCGGGACCCCTACAATGAGCAGTTCTTC. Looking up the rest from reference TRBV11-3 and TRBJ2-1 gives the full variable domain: EAGVVQSPRYKIIEKKQPVAFWCNPISGHNTLYWYLQNLGQGPELLIRYENEEAVDDSQLPKDRFSAERLKGVDSTLKIQPAELGDSAVYLCASSLDRDPYNEQFFGPGTRLTVL.